The 13 T cell receptor beta chains listed next were all sequenced from one sample in a study of blood T cell repertoires in COVID-19 (dated by TCRdb to the early 2020s). Library preparation was by the immunoSEQ multiplex PCR assay. The source is immuneACCESS, and TCRdb retained only in-frame sequences with V and J called. Part of the clones is not carried over; for the studies checked, unresolved V genes explain less than half of this, and the remainder is unexplained. This sample lists about 300,000 clones; under 90% were detected once. The leading ten clones occupy more than 9% of the sample. The sequencing input was PBMCs or T cells enriched from blood (not recorded which). The receptors originated from a woman aged 18-30 years who had recovered from COVID-19.

The chain has TRBV2 and TRBJ1-1; TRBD1 matches at 7 bases. In germline, CDR1 is SNHLY, CDR2 FYNNEI. Trimming took 2 bases from V and 4 from J; bases not matched to a gene: 1. CDR3 size: 13 residues. The CDR3 here is CASSEQGGTEAFF. The CDR3 nucleotides read TGTGCCAGCAGTGAACAGGGGGGCACTGAAGCTTTCTTT.

This chain joins TRBV5-1 and TRBJ2-7; weak D call: TRBD2 (6 bases). The CDR3 loop spans 14 amino acids. Germline loops: CDR1 SGHRS, CDR2 YFSETQ. V was clipped by 5 bases and J by 4 bases, with 16 bases between them. For the CDR3, the DNA is TGCGCCAGCAGTCCCCAATTGGGGGGTTACGAGCAGTACTTC. It yields the protein CASSPQLGGYEQYF.

The CDR3 reads CASNEGLPGSGANVLTF. As DNA, the CDR3 is TGTGCCAGTAATGAAGGACTTCCAGGCTCTGGGGCCAACGTCCTGACTTTC. This chain links TRBV19 with TRBJ2-6; D is possibly TRBD2 (5 bases). The CDR3 totals 17 residues. Germline V gene data show CDR1 as LNHDA and CDR2 as SQIVND (reference sequence). Trimming removed 7 bases from V and 0 bases from J, with 16 bases in between.

This chain links TRBV4-1 with TRBJ1-2; the match to TRBD1 covers 9 bases. The junction had 7 bases not matched to a gene; V was cut back by 2 bases and J by 0 bases. Looked up from germline, CDR1 is MGHRA and CDR2 is YSYEKL. This CDR3 contains 17 residues. The CDR3 coding sequence is TGCGCCAGCAGCCAACGGGACAGGGATTCTACTAACTATGGCTACACCTTC. It encodes CASSQRDRDSTNYGYTF.

This clone was seen more than once but under ten times. V is TRBV6-5 and J is TRBJ1-1; D possibly corresponds to TRBD1 (6 bases). Germline loops: CDR1 MNHEY, CDR2 SVGAGI. This CDR3 spans 14 amino acids. Trimming took 6 bases from V and 2 from J, leaving 13 bases between them. The CDR3 loop reads CASRLTGLNTEAFF. DNA of the CDR3: TGTGCCAGCAGGTTAACAGGGCTCAACACTGAAGCTTTCTTT.

The V call is TRBV6-1, the J call TRBJ1-5; D unresolved. Germline loops: CDR1 MNHNS, CDR2 SASEGT. Trimming removed 1 base at V and 2 bases at J, with 9 bases between. The CDR3 has 15 residues. CDR3 region: CASSEGRGRNQPQHF. The CDR3 nucleotides read TGTGCCAGCAGTGAAGGAAGAGGCCGCAATCAGCCCCAGCATTTT.

CDR3 sequence reads: CSVEASSGGAGETQYF. CDR3 bases: TGCAGCGTTGAAGCGTCGAGCGGGGGGGCCGGGGAGACCCAGTACTTC. V usage is TRBV29-1 and J usage is TRBJ2-5; 10 bases line up with TRBD2. CDR1 SQVTM and CDR2 ANQGSEA come from the germline V gene. The ends lost 1 base at V and 5 bases at J; junction bases unmatched: 10. This CDR3 has 16 amino acids.

The CDR3 DNA reads TGTGCCAGCAGTATCACAGGGGAGGCTTACAATGAGCAGTTCTTC. This encodes CASSITGEAYNEQFF. V usage is TRBV27 and J usage is TRBJ2-1; tentative D call: TRBD1 (7 bases). The germline CDR1 and CDR2 sequences are MNHEY and SMNVEV (reference sequence). This CDR3 comprises 15 residues. V dropped 5 bases and J dropped 4 bases, with 15 bases sitting between them.

This clone was detected only a few times. V and J are TRBV9 and TRBJ2-3; D unclear. This CDR3 is built from 13 residues. Deletions cut 3 bases from V and 5 bases from J, with 10 bases between. CDR1 is SGDLS and CDR2 is YYNGEE in the germline V gene. CDR3 DNA: TGTGCCAGCAGCGCGCCTGGCGGAGATACGCAGTATTTT. It yields the protein CASSAPGGDTQYF.

The chain employs TRBV7-3 and TRBJ2-2, with a tentative D call TRBD1 (6 bases). V lost 3 bases and J 1 base, leaving 12 bases between the germline ends. The CDR3 spans 16 residues. The V gene's germline CDR1 is SGHTA and CDR2 FQGTGA. The CDR3 here is CASSFPGHENTGELFF. DNA of the CDR3: TGTGCCAGCAGCTTCCCGGGACACGAGAACACCGGGGAGCTGTTTTTT.

This chain uses TRBV12-5 with TRBJ2-1; the D gene is possibly TRBD2 (6 bases). The V gene lost 0 bases and the J gene lost 1 base, with 16 bases spanning the gap. The CDR3 has 18 amino acids. Germline V gene lookup returns CDR1 LGHNT and CDR2 FRNRAP. CDR3 residues: CASGLVYGRGKSYNEQFF. Here the CDR3 DNA reads TGTGCTAGTGGTTTGGTATATGGGCGGGGTAAATCCTACAATGAGCAGTTCTTC.

This clone was picked up one time. The chain employs TRBV6-5 and TRBJ2-3; 7 bases fit TRBD2. V shed 6 bases, J shed 6 bases, and the junction held 6 bases outside the gene matches. Germline assignment: CDR1 MNHEY and CDR2 SVGAGI. The CDR3 loop spans 13 amino acids. The DNA of the CDR3 is TGTGCCAGCAGCAAAGCGGGGAGGGATACGCAGTATTTT. This encodes CASSKAGRDTQYF.

The rearrangement links TRBV24-1 to TRBJ2-1; TRBD1 aligns across 9 bases. Germline lookup yields CDR1 KGHDR and CDR2 SFDVKD. The CDR3 runs to 16 residues. Trimming took 3 bases from V and 4 from J; bases not matched to a gene: 6. The CDR3 loop is CATSDPAGTGYNEQFF. CDR3 DNA: TGTGCCACCAGTGATCCAGCCGGGACAGGGTACAATGAGCAGTTCTTC.